The entry below gives a single TCR beta chain sequence along with its context. Its antigen is currently unknown. This entry is derived from a study of tumor-infiltrating lymphocytes in localized non-small cell lung cancer. Germline V gives CDR1 SGHNT, CDR2 YENEEA. The trim removed 5 bases at V and 5 bases at J, leaving 3 bases unmatched. CDR3 length equals 13 residues. Produced via immunoSEQ multiplex PCR; TCRdb's table is partial and in-frame only. This repertoire shows around 15,000 clones, over 55% found once; its top ten account for approximately 6.5%. Overall study findings and caveats: Immunotypes IM1 and IM2 had similar TCR-derived T-cell fractions.

This clonotype was sampled from a human donor with non-small cell lung cancer. The sequencing sample was made of lung tumor tissue. The V call is TRBV11-3, the J call TRBJ1-5, with 7 bases that match TRBD1. The CDR3 sequence is CASSPGGHQPQHF. The DNA of the CDR3 is TGTGCCAGCAGCCCAGGGGGTCATCAGCCCCAGCATTTT.